This TCR beta chain was profiled in a study of T-cell reconstitution after alpha-beta-depleted transplantation in children. Construction of the TCRbeta library involved unique molecular identifiers. TCRdb passed the PCR reads through MiXCR, listing each CDR3 protein once. The sample has around 380,000 distinct CDR3 sequences; roughly a tenth are singletons. Germline lookup yields CDR1 MNHEY and CDR2 SMNVEV (reference sequence). Trimming stripped 3 bases from V and 8 bases from J, with 13 bases between. The CDR3 loop spans 13 amino acids. This sample comprised PBMCs from the stem cell graft donor, obtained from the stem cell graft. The chain combines TRBV27 with TRBJ1-1, with D possibly matching TRBD1 (5 bases). This TCR was recovered from a human donor who donated a stem cell graft to a child with acute myeloid leukemia. This CDR3 is CASSFGQGLEAFF. CDR3 in DNA: TGTGCCAGCAGTTTTGGGCAGGGCCTGGAAGCTTTCTTT.